This T cell receptor beta chain was captured in a study of PD-1 blockade in classical Hodgkin lymphoma. Whole-study findings and limits: Differences between repertoires have undefined causes, possibly disease activity or prior therapy. Reports indicated that newly diagnosed patients had lower baseline TCR diversity than healthy donors did.

The time point was: newly diagnosed, previously untreated cHL patient sample. By magnetic negative selection, CD4+ T cells were purified from thawed PBMCs. Sequencing was performed with immunoSEQ multiplex PCR; in TCRdb, only in-frame clones are kept and a portion is missing. Of 15,000 to 20,000 clones listed, 80% to 95% are singletons. For this clone: Its antigen is unknown.

V was trimmed by 6 bases and J by 3 bases, leaving 12 bases between them. Germline assignment: CDR1 MDHEN and CDR2 SYDVKM. The CDR3 consists of 14 residues. This chain links TRBV28 with TRBJ2-1, with D perhaps TRBD2 (5 bases). The sample was CD4+ T cells from blood. The receptor comes from a human donor with classical Hodgkin lymphoma. The CDR3, as DNA: TGTGCCAGCAGGCTCAGCGGAGTCTACAATGAGCAGTTCTTC. Translation gives CASRLSGVYNEQFF.